The source of this T cell receptor beta chain is a study of CD8 T cells in ankylosing spondylitis. A single record per CDR3 protein comes from TCRdb applying MiXCR to the 5' RACE reads. The data contain roughly 190,000 distinct CDR3 sequences, 10% to 15% of them singletons. V was cut by 5 bases and J by 5 bases, with 16 bases left in between. Germline assignment: CDR1 SEHNR and CDR2 FQNEAQ (reference sequence). The CDR3 is 14 residues long. The sample consisted of blood, either unsorted or a sorted T cell fraction (not recorded which). The source is a male donor with ankylosing spondylitis or in good health (not recorded which). The gene calls are TRBV7-9 and TRBJ2-7; either TRBD1 or TRBD2 may fit D (5 bases each). The CDR3 is CASSTRDDKHEQYF. As DNA, the CDR3 is TGTGCCAGCAGCACACGGGACGATAAACACGAGCAGTACTTC.